This entry describes one TCR beta chain. Trimming cost V 7 bases and J 1 base, with 10 bases left between them. Germline V gene sequence: CDR1 SNHLY, CDR2 FYNNEI. The CDR3 contains 13 residues. Method: immunoSEQ multiplex PCR; TCRdb's copy keeps in-frame clones and lacks some. Of about 90,000 clones listed, roughly 89% are singletons. These data come from a study of OX40 agonist ivuxolimab in advanced cancers. The V call is TRBV2, the J call TRBJ1-1; D uncertain. This receptor was obtained from an adult with an advanced solid tumor such as melanoma, head and neck, liver or kidney cancer. The specimen was CD4+ or CD8+ T cells sorted from blood, collected in a trial of the OX40 agonist ivuxolimab. CDR3 loop: CASIIRGNTEAFF. The CDR3 region has the DNA TGTGCCAGCATTATCCGGGGGAACACTGAAGCTTTCTTT.